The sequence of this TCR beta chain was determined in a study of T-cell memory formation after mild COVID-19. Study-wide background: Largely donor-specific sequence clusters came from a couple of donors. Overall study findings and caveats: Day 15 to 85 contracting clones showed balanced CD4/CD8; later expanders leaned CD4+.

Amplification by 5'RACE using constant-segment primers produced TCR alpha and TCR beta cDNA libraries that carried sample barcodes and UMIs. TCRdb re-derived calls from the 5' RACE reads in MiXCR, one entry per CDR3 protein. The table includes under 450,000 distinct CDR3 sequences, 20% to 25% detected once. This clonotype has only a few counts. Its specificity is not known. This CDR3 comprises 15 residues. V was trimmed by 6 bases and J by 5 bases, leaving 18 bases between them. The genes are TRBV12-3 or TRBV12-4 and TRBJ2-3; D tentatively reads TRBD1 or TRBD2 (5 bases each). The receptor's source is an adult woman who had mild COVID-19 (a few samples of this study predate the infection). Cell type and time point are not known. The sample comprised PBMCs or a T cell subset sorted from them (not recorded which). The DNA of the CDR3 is TGTGCCAGCAGCCCCGTTGAGGGGCGGGTAGATACGCAGTATTTT. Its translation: CASSPVEGRVDTQYF.